This T cell receptor beta chain is from a study of blood T cell repertoires in COVID-19. Study processing details: It was from reference gene primer amplification that nucleated cell counts were estimated. Generated by immunoSEQ multiplex PCR, the TCRdb table keeps only in-frame clones and is missing some. V and J calls plus clone size are reproduced from that table; the DNA served to infer D and trimming. Of tens of thousands of clones listed, about 80% are singletons. The sequencing sample was made of peripheral blood. This receptor was identified in a woman aged 60-75 years with acute or convalescent COVID-19.

In nucleotides, the CDR3 is TGTGCCAGCAGCCCAAAGGGCGGGGGCTATGGCTACACCTTC. Residues: CASSPKGGGYGYTF. This sequence joins TRBV7-3 and TRBJ1-2; a weak D match, TRBD1 (5 bases). The germline gives CDR1 SGHTA, CDR2 FQGTGA. The CDR3 has 14 residues. V lost 5 bases and J lost 4, with 14 bases in between. The variable domain in full, completed from reference TRBV7-3 and TRBJ1-2, reads GAGVSQTPSNKVTEKGKYVELRCDPISGHTALYWYRQSLGQGPEFLIYFQGTGAADDSGLPNDRFFAVRPEGSVSTLKIQRTERGDSAVYLCASSPKGGGYGYTFGSGTRLTVV.